This T cell receptor beta chain derives from a study of Ad26.COV2.S vaccination and SARS-CoV-2 variants. Treatment in this sample: around 19 received Ad26.COV2.S at low or high dose, single or two shots; several received placebo; per-sample allocation not given. Following the first vaccine or placebo injection, samples were taken on day 63. Using immunoSEQ multiplex PCR, the repertoire was profiled, and TCRdb retains in-frame clones only, with some absent. The sample shows 440,000 or so clones, about 90% of them seen only once. J gave up 4 bases and V 6 bases, and 6 bases lay outside the gene matches. The CDR3 sequence is 14 residues long. The germline gives CDR1 MNHEY, CDR2 SVGAGI.

The sequence came from a person aged 18 to 59 who received the Ad26.COV2.S COVID-19 vaccine or a placebo. This chain connects TRBV6-5 to TRBJ2-7, with 10 bases matching TRBD2. Sample: peripheral blood, taken in a trial of Ad26.COV2.S vaccine versus placebo. The CDR3 sequence is CASRRSSGSYEQYF. The CDR3 bases are TGTGCCAGCAGACGATCTAGCGGGAGTTACGAGCAGTACTTC.